Below, 3 T cell receptor beta chains from the same sample are listed, as sequenced in a study of blood T cell repertoires in COVID-19. This table comes from immunoSEQ multiplex PCR, and its TCRdb copy is limited to in-frame clones, with some not included. This table has about 250,000 clones, 70% to 90% appearing once. The sequenced sample was PBMCs or T cells enriched from blood (not recorded which). The receptors derive from a woman aged 50 to 60 who had been exposed to COVID-19.

The rearrangement links TRBV7-9 to TRBJ2-5, with TRBD2 matching 10 bases. The CDR3 is made up of 16 amino acids. J gave up 4 bases and V 0 bases, and 5 bases lay outside the gene matches. Germline V CDR1 and CDR2: SEHNR, FQNEAQ (reference sequence). In DNA form, the CDR3 reads TGTGCCAGCAGCTTAGCACTAGCGGGGAAGGGAGAGACCCAGTACTTC. It translates to CASSLALAGKGETQYF.

The chain carries TRBV29-1 and TRBJ1-4; D gene unclear. Germline assignment: CDR1 SQVTM and CDR2 ANQGSEA. With 0 bases removed from V and 5 bases from J, the gap between germline ends came to 7 bases. The length of the CDR3 is 13 residues. The CDR3 loop is CSVEDQENEKLFF. The DNA for the CDR3 is TGCAGCGTTGAAGATCAAGAGAATGAAAAACTGTTTTTT.

V is TRBV2 and J is TRBJ2-7; possibly TRBD2 for D (6 bases). Trimming removed 6 bases from V and 2 bases from J, with 11 bases in between. In germline, CDR1 is SNHLY, CDR2 FYNNEI. CDR3 length: 13 residues. The CDR3 DNA reads as TGTGCCAGCAGGTTAGCGGTGCCCTACGAGCAGTACTTC. Translating it yields CASRLAVPYEQYF.